A single TCR beta chain is shown here with its context. Its cognate antigen is unknown. The data originate from a study of OX40 agonist ivuxolimab in advanced cancers. Across the study: Partial responses occurred in Three dose-escalation patients, one with hepatocellular carcinoma and two with cutaneous melanoma.

Any history of autoimmune disease or systemic immunosuppression disqualified patients. The germline V and J ends were trimmed by 1 base and 3 bases, with 16 bases remaining between them. The CDR3 length is 17 residues. The V gene's germline CDR1 is SGHNT and CDR2 YYREEE (reference sequence). Sequencing used immunoSEQ multiplex PCR; TCRdb keeps in-frame clones, though not all of them. The table shows about 73,000 clones, with 88% occurring only once. Study-level results: Averaging showed that CD8+ T cells had more expanded clones than CD4+ did.

The chain has TRBV5-4 and TRBJ2-2, with D hard to call. Sequences were derived from CD4+ or CD8+ T cells sorted from blood, sampled in a trial of the OX40 agonist ivuxolimab. The clonotype originates from an adult with an advanced solid tumor such as melanoma, head and neck, liver or kidney cancer. The CDR3 here is CASSLTPIQRDTGELFF. DNA for the CDR3: TGTGCCAGCAGCTTGACCCCGATACAGAGAGACACCGGGGAGCTGTTTTTT.